This T cell receptor beta chain was retrieved from a study of cytomegalovirus exposure and HLA in healthy donors. Turning to the study itself: Within an early data release were tens of millions of unique TCRs drawn from HLA-typed donors. Of several hundred genotyped donors, roughly 86% clustered with self-reported Caucasian donors.

The germline V gene has CDR1 MGHRA and CDR2 YSYEKL. This CDR3 contains 15 residues. J lost 7 bases, V lost 2 bases, and 10 bases had no gene match. Only a few counts were recorded for this clone. Its antigen is still unknown. Study-wide results and caveats: Cytomegalovirus status was reportedly diagnosed by the classifier with high sensitivity and specificity.

With 60 Vbeta and 13 Jbeta primers, the PCR was carried out. Sequenced by immunoSEQ multiplex PCR; TCRdb stores in-frame clones only, minus some. The table has 45,000 to 65,000 clones, nearly 85% seen once. The chain is built from TRBV4-1 and TRBJ1-2, with 7 bases matching TRBD1. The receptor was isolated from a man between 25 and 39 years old in good health and CMV-seronegative. What was sequenced was PBMCs. CDR3: CASSQILNRGAGYTF. The CDR3 DNA reads as TGCGCCAGCAGCCAAATACTAAACAGGGGCGCTGGCTACACCTTC.